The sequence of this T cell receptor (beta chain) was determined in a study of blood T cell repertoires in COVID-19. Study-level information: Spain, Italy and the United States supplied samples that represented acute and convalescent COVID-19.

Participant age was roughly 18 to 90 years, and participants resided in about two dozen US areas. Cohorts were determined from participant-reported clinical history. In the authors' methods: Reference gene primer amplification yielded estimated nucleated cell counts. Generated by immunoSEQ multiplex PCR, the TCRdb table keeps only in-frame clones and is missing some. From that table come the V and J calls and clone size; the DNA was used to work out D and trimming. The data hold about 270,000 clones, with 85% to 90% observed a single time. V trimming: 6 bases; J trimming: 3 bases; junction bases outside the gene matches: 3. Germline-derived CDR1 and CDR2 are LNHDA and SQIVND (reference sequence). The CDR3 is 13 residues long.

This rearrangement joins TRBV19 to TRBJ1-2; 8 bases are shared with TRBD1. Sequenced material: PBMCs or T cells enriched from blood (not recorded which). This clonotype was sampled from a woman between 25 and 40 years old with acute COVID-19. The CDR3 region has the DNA TGTGCCAGTAGCCCGGGACAGGACTATGGCTACACCTTC. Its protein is CASSPGQDYGYTF.